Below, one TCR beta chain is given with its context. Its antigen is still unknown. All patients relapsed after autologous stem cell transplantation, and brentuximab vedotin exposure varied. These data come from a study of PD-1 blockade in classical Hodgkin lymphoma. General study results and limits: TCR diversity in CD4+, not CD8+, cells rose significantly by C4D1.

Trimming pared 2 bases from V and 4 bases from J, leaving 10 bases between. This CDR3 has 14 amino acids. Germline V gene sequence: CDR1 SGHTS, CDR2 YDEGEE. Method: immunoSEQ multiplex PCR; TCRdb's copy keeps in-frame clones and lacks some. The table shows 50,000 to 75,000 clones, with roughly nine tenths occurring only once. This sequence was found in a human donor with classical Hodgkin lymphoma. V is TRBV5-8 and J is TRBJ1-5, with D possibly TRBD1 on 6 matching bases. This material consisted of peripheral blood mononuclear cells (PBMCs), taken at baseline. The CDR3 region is CASSFRGVNQPQHF. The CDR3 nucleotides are TGTGCCAGCAGCTTTAGGGGGGTTAATCAGCCCCAGCATTTT.